This T cell receptor (beta chain) was observed in a study of beta chain features in type 1 diabetes. Study findings and constraints: Fewer insertions but more deletions were seen at VDJ junctions in type 1 diabetes patients. Healthy donors had naive, central memory and Treg TCRB repertoires that appeared less similar than those seen among patients.

Purity (above 98%) was reached by all sorted populations. Investigators reverse transcribed all isolated RNA, so they sequenced expressed TCRB transcripts. Libraries were prepared by immunoSEQ multiplex PCR; TCRdb keeps only in-frame clonotypes and omits some of them. The sample lists roughly 150,000 clones, approximately 8.1% seen once, with about 0.6% in the top ten. This clone turned up a few times. Its antigen is not identified. The trim removed 3 bases at V and 0 bases at J, leaving 8 bases unmatched. The CDR3 loop spans 17 amino acids. Germline values: CDR1 MDHEN, CDR2 SYDVKM. The sequence was obtained from a young man in good health. The V gene is TRBV28, the J gene TRBJ1-1; the match to TRBD1 covers 9 bases. Input material: central memory CD4+ T cells from blood. This chain's CDR3 is CASSFSGTGTLNTEAFF. The CDR3 nucleotides are TGTGCCAGCAGTTTCTCCGGGACAGGGACTTTGAACACTGAAGCTTTCTTT.